This TCR beta chain was obtained from a study of shared clonotypes between healthy human individuals. Study context: A couple of female and three male donors aged 18 to 49 were enrolled.

Several immunoSEQ plates held equal portions of the genomic DNA taken from each subset. Generated by immunoSEQ multiplex PCR, the TCRdb table keeps only in-frame clones and is missing some. The table lists some 1.4 million clones, 95% to 97% of them singletons, with approximately 1% in the top ten. On this clone: Its antigen is not known.

General observations from the study: Clonotype sharing across several donors was observed for around 4.5% of naive CD4 clonotypes. Naive subsets generally exceeded memory subsets in estimated richness.

The V gene's germline CDR1 is SGHTA and CDR2 FQGNSA. The CDR3 sequence is 13 residues long. Trimming pared 5 bases from V and 0 bases from J, leaving 8 bases between. Material for sequencing was naive CD4+ T cells sorted from blood. Indicated subset: CD45RA+ positively selected. The clonotype comes from a man younger than 45 in good health. The chain recombines TRBV7-2 with TRBJ2-7; D gene ambiguous. CDR3 bases: TGTGCCAGCAGCCGAGGAGCCTCCTACGAGCAGTACTTC. This sequence encodes CASSRGASYEQYF.